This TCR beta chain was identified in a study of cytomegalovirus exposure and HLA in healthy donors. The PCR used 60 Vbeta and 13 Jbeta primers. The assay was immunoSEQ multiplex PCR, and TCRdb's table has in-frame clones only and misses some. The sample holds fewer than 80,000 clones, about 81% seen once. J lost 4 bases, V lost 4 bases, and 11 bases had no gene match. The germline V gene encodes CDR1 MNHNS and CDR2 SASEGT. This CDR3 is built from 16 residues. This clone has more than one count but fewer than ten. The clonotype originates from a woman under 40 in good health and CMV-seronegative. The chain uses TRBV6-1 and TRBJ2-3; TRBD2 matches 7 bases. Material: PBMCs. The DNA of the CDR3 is TGTGCCAGCAGTGGCCCCGCTAGCGGCAACCCAGATACGCAGTATTTT. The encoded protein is CASSGPASGNPDTQYF.